Included here is one T cell receptor beta chain sequence, with context. What it binds is not known. The CDR3 is 14 residues long. The V gene lost 5 bases and the J gene lost 2 bases, with 12 bases spanning the gap. Germline values: CDR1 GTSNPN, CDR2 SVGIG (reference sequence). This sample is part of a study of regulatory T cells in long-lasting Graves disease. Study results and limitations: Persistent Graves' patients had lower TCR diversity than newly diagnosed ones.

The time point here: newly diagnosed GD, antithyroid drugs for less than 3 months. RNA isolated from PBMCs was used to make the TCR library. iRepertoire HTBI primers and Arm-PCR of CDR3 regions built TCR beta libraries. TCRdb re-analysed the multiplex PCR reads in MiXCR, keeping a single row per CDR3 protein. Of about 560,000 distinct CDR3 sequences in the sample, roughly 16% were seen once. The same specimen was also included in a second study, on T cells in Graves' hyperthyroidism and ophthalmopathy.

Sequencing was performed on peripheral blood mononuclear cells (PBMCs), taken at new diagnosis, from a patient treated with antithyroid drugs. This clonotype originated in a man aged 18 to 29 with Graves disease. The rearrangement uses TRBV30 and TRBJ1-4; D perhaps matches TRBD1 (6 bases). The CDR3 region has the DNA TGTGCCTGGGGAGAGGGGGTGACTAATGAAAAACTGTTTTTT. It is translated as CAWGEGVTNEKLFF.